What follows is one TCR beta chain and its context. Its antigen remains unidentified. This specimen belongs to a study of Ad26.COV2.S vaccination and SARS-CoV-2 variants. In the study overall: Trial arm assignment for the donor was COV1001 Ad26.COV2.S. Dosing was one shot or two shots 56 days apart. Notes on the study in general: Substantial breadth in spike-specific CD8+ and CD4+ T cell responses was reportedly seen after vaccination.

Germline loops: CDR1 GTSNPN, CDR2 SVGIG (reference sequence). V dropped 2 bases and J dropped 5 bases, with 21 bases sitting between them. The CDR3 contains 16 residues. The protocol was immunoSEQ multiplex PCR, while the TCRdb copy is restricted to in-frame clones and leaves out a portion. The sample gives 350,000 to 450,000 clones, 70% to 90% of which show up once; under 2% is in the top ten. Treatment defined: roughly 20 received Ad26.COV2.S at low or high dose, single or two shots; roughly five received placebo; per-sample allocation not given. Sampling was performed 63 days after the first vaccine or placebo injection.

The chain joins TRBV30 to TRBJ1-1, with D unresolved. This receptor was obtained from a person aged 18-65 years who received the Ad26.COV2.S COVID-19 vaccine or a placebo. The source material was peripheral blood, sampled in a trial of Ad26.COV2.S vaccine versus placebo. The CDR3 reads CAWSPRMGSISTEAFF. Written as DNA, the CDR3 is TGTGCCTGGAGTCCCCGAATGGGGTCGATCTCGACTGAAGCTTTCTTT.